This TCR beta chain was observed in a study of blood T cell repertoires in COVID-19. Original processing notes: Nucleated cell counts were estimated from reference gene primer amplification. Method: immunoSEQ multiplex PCR; TCRdb's copy keeps in-frame clones and lacks some. For V, J and clone size, that table is used; D and trimming come from the DNA. The table has roughly 200,000 clones, 65% to 90% seen once; the top ten hold about 1.5%. Trimming cost V 6 bases and J 6 bases, with 12 bases left between them. The germline CDR1 and CDR2 sequences are MDHEN and SYDVKM. This CDR3 has 12 amino acids. The sample was peripheral blood. The receptor's source is a human donor in a cohort sampled during active COVID-19. This chain links TRBV28 with TRBJ2-7, with a weak D call TRBD2 (5 bases). CDR3 protein: CASRDSRTEQYF. The CDR3 coding sequence is TGTGCCAGCAGGGACTCGCGTACCGAGCAGTACTTC.